This T cell receptor beta chain was identified in a study of CD8 T cells in ankylosing spondylitis. Study-level points and caveats: Prior literature has documented some motif variants in synovial fluid and blood from reactive arthritis. Fewer than ten highly homologous variants made up a TCR beta motif that seemed to typify ankylosing spondylitis blood.

This clonotype was observed at least ten times. Its antigen is not known. Each TCR beta library was made by quantitative 5'-RACE that incorporated molecular barcodes. One entry per CDR3 protein results from TCRdb running MiXCR on the 5' RACE reads. In the table there are about 240,000 distinct CDR3 sequences, over 8.5% of which are singletons. The CDR3 spans 14 residues. V was shortened by 5 bases and J by 4 bases, with 9 bases between the two germline ends. Germline CDR1 SEHNR, CDR2 FQNEAQ (reference sequence). This clonotype originated in a male donor with ankylosing spondylitis or in good health (not recorded which). The J gene is TRBJ1-6, the V gene TRBV7-9; possible D gene TRBD1, 6 bases. Sequencing was performed on blood, either unsorted or a sorted T cell fraction (not recorded which). The CDR3 is CASSPGDYNSPLHF. The CDR3 nucleotides read TGTGCCAGCAGCCCAGGGGATTATAATTCACCCCTCCACTTT.